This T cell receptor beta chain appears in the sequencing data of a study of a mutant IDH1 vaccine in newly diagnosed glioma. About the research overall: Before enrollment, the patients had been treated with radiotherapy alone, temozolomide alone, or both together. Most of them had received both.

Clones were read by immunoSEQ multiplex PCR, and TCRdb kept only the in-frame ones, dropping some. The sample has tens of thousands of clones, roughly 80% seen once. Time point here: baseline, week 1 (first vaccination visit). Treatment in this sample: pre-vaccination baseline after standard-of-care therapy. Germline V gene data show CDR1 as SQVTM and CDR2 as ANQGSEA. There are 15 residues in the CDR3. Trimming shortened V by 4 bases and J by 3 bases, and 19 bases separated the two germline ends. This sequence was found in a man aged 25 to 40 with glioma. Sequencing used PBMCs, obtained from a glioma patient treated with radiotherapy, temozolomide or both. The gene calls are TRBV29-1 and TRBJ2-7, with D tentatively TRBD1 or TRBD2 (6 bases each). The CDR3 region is CSVALGVGGHYEQYF. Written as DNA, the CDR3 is TGCAGCGTTGCCCTAGGCGTGGGGGGCCACTACGAGCAGTACTTC.